This T cell receptor beta chain was sequenced for a study of T cell responses to AZD1222 COVID-19 vaccine. CDR1 is ENHRY and CDR2 is SYGVKD in the germline V gene. V was trimmed by 4 bases and J by 4 bases, leaving 13 bases between them. The CDR3 loop spans 14 amino acids. The data were produced by immunoSEQ multiplex PCR, yet TCRdb's version contains in-frame clones alone and is incomplete. Among around 120,000 clones listed, 85% to 90% were seen once. The TCR was taken from an adult in good health. The chain recombines TRBV10-3 with TRBJ2-5; D is undetermined. The material sequenced was peripheral blood, taken on day 0 of AZD1222 vaccination. The CDR3 coding sequence is TGTGCCATCAGTGTTAGGCTGGAGCTAGAGACCCAGTACTTC. Protein sequence: CAISVRLELETQYF.